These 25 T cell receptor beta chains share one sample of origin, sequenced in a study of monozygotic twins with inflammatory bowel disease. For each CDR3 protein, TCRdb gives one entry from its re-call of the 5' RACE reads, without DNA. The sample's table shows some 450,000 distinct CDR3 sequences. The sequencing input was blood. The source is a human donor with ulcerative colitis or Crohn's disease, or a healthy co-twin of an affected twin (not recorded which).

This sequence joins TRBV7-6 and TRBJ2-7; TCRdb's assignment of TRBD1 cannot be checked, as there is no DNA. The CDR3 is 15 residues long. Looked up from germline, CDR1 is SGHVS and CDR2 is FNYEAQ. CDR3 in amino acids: CASSFRDNPVYEQYF.

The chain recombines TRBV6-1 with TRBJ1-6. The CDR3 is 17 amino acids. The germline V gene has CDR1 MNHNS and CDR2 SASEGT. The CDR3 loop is CASSLTRLTSNNSPLHF.

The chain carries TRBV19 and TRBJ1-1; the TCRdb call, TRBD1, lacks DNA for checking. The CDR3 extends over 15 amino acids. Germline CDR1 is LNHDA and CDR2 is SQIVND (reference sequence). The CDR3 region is CASSLGTGLNTEAFF.

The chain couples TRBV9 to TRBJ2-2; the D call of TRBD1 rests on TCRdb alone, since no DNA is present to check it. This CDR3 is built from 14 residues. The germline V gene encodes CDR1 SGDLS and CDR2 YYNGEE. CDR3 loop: CASSDDRDTGELFF.

CDR3 protein: CASSYGQGKKNEQYF. The V gene is TRBV6-5, the J gene TRBJ2-7; with no DNA, the TCRdb D assignment of TRBD1 cannot be verified. Germline-derived CDR1 and CDR2 are MNHEY and SVGAGI. The CDR3 sequence is 15 residues long.

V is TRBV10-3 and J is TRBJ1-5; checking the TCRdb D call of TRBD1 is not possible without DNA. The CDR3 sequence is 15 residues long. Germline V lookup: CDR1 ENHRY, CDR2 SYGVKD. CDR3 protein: CAISDGTTSNQPQHF.

The CDR3 spells CASSLSPLGQGWSDTQYF. The chain joins TRBV28 to TRBJ2-3; no DNA is available, so the TRBD1 call from TCRdb remains unchecked. CDR3 length equals 18 residues. CDR1 is MDHEN, CDR2 SYDVKM, per germline.

CDR3 in amino acids: CSVEDRVLGYTF. This chain uses TRBV29-1 with TRBJ1-2. Germline CDR1 is SQVTM and CDR2 is ANQGSEA. This CDR3 contains 12 residues.

The CDR3: CASSPGRSTEAFF. The chain employs TRBV5-1 and TRBJ1-1; TCRdb names TRBD1, which stays unverified in the absence of DNA. CDR1 SGHRS and CDR2 YFSETQ come from the germline V gene. The CDR3 extends over 13 amino acids.

The CDR3 loop is CASSPGLAGGGPYEQYF. The chain combines TRBV4-3 with TRBJ2-7; without DNA, the TCRdb call of TRBD2 cannot be checked. CDR1 and CDR2 (germline): LGHNA, YSLEER. The length of the CDR3 is 17 residues.

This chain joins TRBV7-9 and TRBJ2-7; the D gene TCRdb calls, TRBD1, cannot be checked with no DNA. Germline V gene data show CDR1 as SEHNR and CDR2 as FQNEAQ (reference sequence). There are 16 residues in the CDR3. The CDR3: CASSFTGTGLPHEQYF. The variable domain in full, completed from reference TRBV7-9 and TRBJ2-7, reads DTGVSQNPRHKITKRGQNVTFRCDPISEHNRLYWYRQTLGQGPEFLTYFQNEAQLEKSRLLSDRFSAERPKGSFSTLEIQRTEQGDSAMYLCASSFTGTGLPHEQYFGPGTRLTVT.

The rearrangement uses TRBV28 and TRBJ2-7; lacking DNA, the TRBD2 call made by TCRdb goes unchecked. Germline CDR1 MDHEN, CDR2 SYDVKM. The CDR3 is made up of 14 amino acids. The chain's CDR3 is CATMGGAKYYEQYF.

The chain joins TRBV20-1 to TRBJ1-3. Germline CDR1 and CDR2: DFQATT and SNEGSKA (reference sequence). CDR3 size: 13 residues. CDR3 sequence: CSATGLSGNTIYF.

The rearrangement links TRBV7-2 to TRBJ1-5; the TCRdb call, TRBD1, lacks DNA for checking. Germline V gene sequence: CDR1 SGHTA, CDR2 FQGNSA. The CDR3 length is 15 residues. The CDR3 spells CASSHGTGSNQPQHF.

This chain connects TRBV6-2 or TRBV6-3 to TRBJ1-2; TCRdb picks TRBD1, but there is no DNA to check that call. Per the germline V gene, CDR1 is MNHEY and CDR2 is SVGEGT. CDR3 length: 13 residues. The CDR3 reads CAVQPGRNYGYTF.

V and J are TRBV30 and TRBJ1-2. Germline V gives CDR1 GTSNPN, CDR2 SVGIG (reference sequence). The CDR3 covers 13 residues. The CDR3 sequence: CAWRVRVDPGYTF.

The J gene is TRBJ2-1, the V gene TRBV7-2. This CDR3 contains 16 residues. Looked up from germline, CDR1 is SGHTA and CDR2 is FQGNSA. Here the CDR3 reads CASSLFLATNYNEQFF.

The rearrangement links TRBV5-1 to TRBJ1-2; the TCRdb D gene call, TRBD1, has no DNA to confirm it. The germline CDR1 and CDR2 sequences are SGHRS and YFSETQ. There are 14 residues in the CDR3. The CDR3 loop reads CASSLGPGTYGYTF.

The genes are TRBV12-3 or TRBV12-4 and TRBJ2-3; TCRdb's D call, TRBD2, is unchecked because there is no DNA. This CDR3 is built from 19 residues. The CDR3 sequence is CASSFLGLAVLRSTDTQYF.

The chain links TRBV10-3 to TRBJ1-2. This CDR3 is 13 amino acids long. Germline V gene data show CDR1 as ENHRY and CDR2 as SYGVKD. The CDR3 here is CAISESENYGYTF.

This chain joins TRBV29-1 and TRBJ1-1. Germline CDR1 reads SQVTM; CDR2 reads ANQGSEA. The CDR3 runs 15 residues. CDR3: CSVSYLGGNNTEAFF.

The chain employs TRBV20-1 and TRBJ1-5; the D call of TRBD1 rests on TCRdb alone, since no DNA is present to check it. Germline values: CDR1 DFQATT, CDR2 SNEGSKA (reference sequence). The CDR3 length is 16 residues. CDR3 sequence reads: CSALPPGQANNQPQHF.

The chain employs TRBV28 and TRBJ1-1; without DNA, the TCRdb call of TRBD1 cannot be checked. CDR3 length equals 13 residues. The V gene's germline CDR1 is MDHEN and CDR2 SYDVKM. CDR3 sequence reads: CASWTGKNTEAFF.

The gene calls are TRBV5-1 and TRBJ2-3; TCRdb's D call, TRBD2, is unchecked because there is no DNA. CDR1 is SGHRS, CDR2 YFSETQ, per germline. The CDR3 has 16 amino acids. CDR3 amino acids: CASSQTSGYTTDTQYF.

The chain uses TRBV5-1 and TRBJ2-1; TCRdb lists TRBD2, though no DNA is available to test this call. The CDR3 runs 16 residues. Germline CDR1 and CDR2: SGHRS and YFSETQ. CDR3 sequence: CASSLAPSGGTNEQFF.